This TCR beta chain originates from a study of sequential checkpoint blockade in melanoma. Overall study context: Matched biopsies came pretreatment and at week 13 for about 24 patients. General study findings and limits: T-cell fraction and clonality followed PD-L1 and CD8+ counts, not mutational load.

Profiled with immunoSEQ multiplex PCR; TCRdb holds only in-frame clones, not every one. There are about 4,900 clones in the sample; about a third occur only once, and approximately 7% lies in the top ten. In the case of this clone: Its target is unknown.

The germline gives CDR1 LGHNT, CDR2 FRNRAP. This CDR3 contains 12 residues. Trimming stripped 0 bases from V and 3 bases from J, with 2 bases between. Treatment: randomized to nivolumab then ipilimumab (arm A) or the reverse (arm B). Here the sequenced sample was tumor tissue (inferred from file names), taken from a patient given nivolumab and ipilimumab in sequence. This receptor was obtained from a human donor with melanoma. The rearrangement uses TRBV12-5 and TRBJ2-5; D not certain. As DNA, the CDR3 is TGTGCTAGTGGTTTGGTCGAAGAGACCCAGTACTTC. Its translation: CASGLVEETQYF. Full variable domain (outside the CDR3, taken from reference TRBV12-5 and TRBJ2-5): DARVTQTPRHKVTEMGQEVTMRCQPILGHNTVFWYRQTMMQGLELLAYFRNRAPLDDSGMPKDRFSAEMPDATLATLKIQPSEPRDSAVYFCASGLVEETQYFGPGTRLLVL.